Listed below are T cell receptor beta chains from one sample, sequenced in a study of shared clonotypes between healthy human individuals. Clones were sequenced by immunoSEQ multiplex PCR, and TCRdb holds only the in-frame ones, with some missing. The sample gives 640,000 or so clones, around 72% of which show up once; around 1.8% is in the top ten. The specimen was memory CD4+ T cells sorted from blood. The source is a woman aged 30 to 39 in good health. Both conserved end residues are part of each CDR3. A D gene is named only where the DNA matches it firmly. Expanded clones are given a class, and other clones once, few, many or no size at all.

length | J | size | D | V | CDR3 | DNA
14 | TRBJ1-4 | . | . | TRBV10-2 | CASGSQGGNEKLFF | TGCGCCAGTGGATCACAGGGAGGAAATGAAAAACTGTTTTTT
17 | TRBJ1-5 | . | . | TRBV28 | CASSQNQGGFGIQPQHF | TGTGCCAGCAGTCAGAATCAGGGAGGGTTTGGTATACAGCCCCAGCATTTT
12 | TRBJ1-1 | . | . | TRBV19 | CASSMSNTEAFF | TGTGCCAGTAGTATGTCTAACACTGAAGCTTTCTTT
14 | TRBJ2-1 | few | TRBD2 | TRBV2 | CASPWGGRSDEQFF | TGTGCCAGTCCGTGGGGCGGGAGAAGCGATGAGCAGTTCTTC
14 | TRBJ2-7 | . | . | TRBV7-6 | CASSLLEGPYEQYF | TGTGCCAGCAGCTTACTCGAGGGACCATACGAGCAGTACTTC
16 | TRBJ2-1 | many | . | TRBV7-9 | CASSLATSGDYNEQFF | TGTGCCAGCAGCTTGGCTACGAGCGGAGACTACAATGAGCAGTTCTTC
15 | TRBJ2-3 | many | . | TRBV6-1 | CASSGVSGDADTQYF | TGTGCCAGCAGTGGGGTGAGCGGTGACGCAGATACGCAGTATTTT
11 | TRBJ1-1 | . | . | TRBV25-1 | CASGTNTEAFF | TGTGCCAGCGGTACCAACACTGAAGCTTTCTTT
13 | TRBJ1-2 | . | TRBD1 | TRBV6-1 | CASSQDRRNGYTF | TGTGCCAGCAGTCAGGACAGGCGAAATGGCTACACCTTC
15 | TRBJ1-3 | . | . | TRBV6-5 | CATGRTAFSGNTIYF | TGTGCCACAGGAAGGACGGCCTTCTCTGGAAACACCATATATTTT
16 | TRBJ1-5 | few | TRBD1 | TRBV19 | CASSPRTGGSNQPQHF | TGTGCCAGTAGCCCCCGGACAGGCGGAAGCAATCAGCCCCAGCATTTT
12 | TRBJ1-5 | . | . | TRBV27 | CASSKLNQPQHF | TGTGCCAGCAGCAAACTCAATCAGCCCCAGCATTTT
16 | TRBJ1-1 | . | TRBD1 | TRBV19 | CASRVPKGALNTEAFF | TGTGCCAGTAGAGTCCCGAAGGGGGCCCTGAACACTGAAGCTTTCTTT
15 | TRBJ2-5 | . | . | TRBV10-3 | CAIREELERGETQYF | TGTGCCATCAGGGAGGAGCTAGAAAGGGGCGAGACCCAGTACTTC
15 | TRBJ2-1 | few | TRBD1 | TRBV14 | CASSQRGLGYNEQFF | TGTGCCAGCAGCCAAAGGGGGCTCGGGTACAATGAGCAGTTCTTC
15 | TRBJ2-1 | once | . | TRBV21-1 | CASSKPGLADNEQFF | TGTGCCAGCAGCAAACCGGGACTAGCGGACAATGAGCAGTTCTTC
14 | TRBJ1-1 | . | . | TRBV14 | CASRQGRLNTEAFF | TGTGCCAGCAGGCAGGGGCGATTGAACACTGAAGCTTTCTTT
15 | TRBJ1-3 | . | . | TRBV11-2 | CASSSRDFAGNTIYF | TGTGCCAGCAGCTCCAGGGATTTTGCTGGAAACACCATATATTTT
16 | TRBJ2-7 | many | TRBD2 | TRBV15 | CATSRAVASGSYEQYF | TGTGCCACCAGCAGAGCGGTAGCTAGCGGGAGTTACGAGCAGTACTTC
13 | TRBJ1-4 | few | . | TRBV6-6 | CASSPSWHEKLFF | TGTGCCAGCAGCCCGTCGTGGCATGAAAAACTGTTTTTT
15 | TRBJ2-5 | . | TRBD1 | TRBV6-1 | CASRIPWTGGETQYF | TGTGCCAGCAGAATCCCCTGGACAGGGGGAGAGACCCAGTACTTC
14 | TRBJ2-7 | . | . | TRBV10-3 | CAIRDRDTSYEQYF | TGTGCCATCAGAGACCGGGACACCTCCTACGAGCAGTACTTC
14 | TRBJ2-7 | . | . | TRBV28 | CASSLRRQSYEQYF | TGTGCCAGCAGTTTAAGGCGACAGTCCTACGAGCAGTACTTC
11 | TRBJ1-4 | . | . | TRBV18 | CASSKEEKLFF | TGTGCCAGCTCTAAGGAGGAAAAACTGTTTTTT
19 | TRBJ1-1 | . | TRBD1 | TRBV7-2 | CASSLARNRDRGHNTEAFF | TGTGCCAGCAGCTTAGCGAGAAACCGGGACAGGGGTCACAACACTGAAGCTTTCTTT
12 | TRBJ1-5 | . | . | TRBV7-9 | CASSRGNQPQHF | TGTGCCAGCAGCCGAGGTAATCAGCCCCAGCATTTT
15 | TRBJ2-3 | few | TRBD2 | TRBV5-1 | CASSSWGGDSDTQYF | TGCGCCAGCAGCTCGTGGGGAGGGGACTCAGATACGCAGTATTTT
15 | TRBJ2-2 | . | . | TRBV2 | CASRLRGGGTGELFF | TGTGCCAGCAGACTACGGGGAGGGGGCACCGGGGAGCTGTTTTTT
13 | TRBJ1-5 | . | . | TRBV29-1 | CSVGGGRDQPQHF | TGCAGCGTTGGGGGGGGTCGGGATCAGCCCCAGCATTTT
14 | TRBJ2-7 | . | TRBD2 | TRBV11-2 | CASRVSGRPYEQYF | TGTGCCAGCAGAGTTAGCGGGAGGCCGTACGAGCAGTACTTC
13 | TRBJ2-7 | . | . | TRBV5-1 | CASSSGSSYEQYF | TGCGCCAGCAGCTCCGGGAGCTCCTACGAGCAGTACTTC
16 | TRBJ1-4 | few | TRBD1 | TRBV7-2 | CASSLDDRGGYEKLFF | TGTGCCAGCAGCTTAGATGACAGGGGAGGGTATGAAAAACTGTTTTTT
18 | TRBJ1-2 | . | . | TRBV10-3 | CASAGQTQGVGHNYGYTF | TGTGCCTCCGCAGGGCAGACTCAGGGAGTGGGCCATAACTATGGCTACACCTTC
13 | TRBJ2-7 | . | . | TRBV10-2 | CASRALAGYEQYF | TGCGCCAGCAGAGCACTAGCAGGCTACGAGCAGTACTTC